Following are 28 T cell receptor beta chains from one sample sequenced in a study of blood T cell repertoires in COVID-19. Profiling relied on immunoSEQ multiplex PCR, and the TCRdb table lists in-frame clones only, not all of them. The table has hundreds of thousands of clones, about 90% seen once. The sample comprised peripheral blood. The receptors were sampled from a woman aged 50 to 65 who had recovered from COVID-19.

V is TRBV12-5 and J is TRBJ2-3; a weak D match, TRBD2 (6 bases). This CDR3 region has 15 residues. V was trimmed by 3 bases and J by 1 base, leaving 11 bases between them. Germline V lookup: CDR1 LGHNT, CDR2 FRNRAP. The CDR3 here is CASGFGASGTDTQYF. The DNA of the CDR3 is TGTGCTAGTGGTTTTGGGGCTAGCGGCACAGATACGCAGTATTTT.

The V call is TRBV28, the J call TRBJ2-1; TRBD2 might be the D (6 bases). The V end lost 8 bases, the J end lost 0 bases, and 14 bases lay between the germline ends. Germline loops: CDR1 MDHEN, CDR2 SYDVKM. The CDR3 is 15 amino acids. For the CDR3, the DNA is TGTGCCAGCTCGGGACTCAGAGCCTCCTACAATGAGCAGTTCTTC. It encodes CASSGLRASYNEQFF. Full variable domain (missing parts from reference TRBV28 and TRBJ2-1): DVKVTQSSRYLVKRTGEKVFLECVQDMDHENMFWYRQDPGLGLRLIYFSYDVKMKEKGDIPEGYSVSREKKERFSLILESASTNQTSMYLCASSGLRASYNEQFFGPGTRLTVL.

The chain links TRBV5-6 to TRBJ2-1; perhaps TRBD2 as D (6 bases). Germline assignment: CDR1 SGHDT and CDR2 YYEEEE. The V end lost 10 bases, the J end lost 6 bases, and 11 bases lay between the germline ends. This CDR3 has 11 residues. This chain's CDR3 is CAYGGPNEQFF. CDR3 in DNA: TGTGCCTACGGGGGACCCAATGAGCAGTTCTTC.

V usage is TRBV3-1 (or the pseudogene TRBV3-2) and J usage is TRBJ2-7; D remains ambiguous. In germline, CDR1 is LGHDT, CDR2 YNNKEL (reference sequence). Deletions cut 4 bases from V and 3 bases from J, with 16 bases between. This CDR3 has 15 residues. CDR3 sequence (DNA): TGTGCCAGCAGCCCACTCGCCAGGCAGATCTACGAGCAGTACTTC. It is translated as CASSPLARQIYEQYF.

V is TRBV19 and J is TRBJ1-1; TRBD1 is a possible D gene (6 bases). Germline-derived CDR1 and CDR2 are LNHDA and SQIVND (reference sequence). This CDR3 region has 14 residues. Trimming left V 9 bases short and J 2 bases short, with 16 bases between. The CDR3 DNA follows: TGTGCCAGCAGCTTCGCAGGGGCAAACACTGAAGCTTTCTTT. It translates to CASSFAGANTEAFF.

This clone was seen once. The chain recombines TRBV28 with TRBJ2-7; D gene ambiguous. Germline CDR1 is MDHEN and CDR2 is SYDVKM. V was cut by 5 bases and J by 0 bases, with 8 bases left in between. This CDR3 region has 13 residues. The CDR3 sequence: CASSVAHSYEQYF. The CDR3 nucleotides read TGTGCCAGCAGTGTGGCCCACTCCTACGAGCAGTACTTC. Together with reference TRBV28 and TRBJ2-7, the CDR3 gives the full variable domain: DVKVTQSSRYLVKRTGEKVFLECVQDMDHENMFWYRQDPGLGLRLIYFSYDVKMKEKGDIPEGYSVSREKKERFSLILESASTNQTSMYLCASSVAHSYEQYFGPGTRLTVT.

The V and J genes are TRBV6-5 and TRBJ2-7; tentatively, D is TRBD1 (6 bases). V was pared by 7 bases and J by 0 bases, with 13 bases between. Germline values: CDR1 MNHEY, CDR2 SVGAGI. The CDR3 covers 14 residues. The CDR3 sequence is CASKQQGSSYEQYF. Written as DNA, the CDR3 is TGTGCCAGCAAACAACAGGGCTCCTCCTACGAGCAGTACTTC.

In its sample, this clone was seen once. The CDR3: CATSEPTLTGGTGYTF. DNA of the CDR3: TGTGCCACCAGTGAGCCCACCTTGACAGGGGGGACTGGCTACACCTTC. The V gene is TRBV24-1, the J gene TRBJ1-2; 9 bases are shared with TRBD1. Germline CDR1 and CDR2: KGHDR and SFDVKD. There are 16 residues in the CDR3. J was trimmed by 7 bases and V by 4 bases; bases with no gene match: 12.

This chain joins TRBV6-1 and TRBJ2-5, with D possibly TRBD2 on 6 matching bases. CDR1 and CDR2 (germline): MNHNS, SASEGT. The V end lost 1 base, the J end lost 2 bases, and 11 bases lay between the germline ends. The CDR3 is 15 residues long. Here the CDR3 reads CASSEGGRGQETQYF. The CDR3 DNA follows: TGTGCCAGCAGTGAAGGGGGTCGGGGGCAAGAGACCCAGTACTTC.

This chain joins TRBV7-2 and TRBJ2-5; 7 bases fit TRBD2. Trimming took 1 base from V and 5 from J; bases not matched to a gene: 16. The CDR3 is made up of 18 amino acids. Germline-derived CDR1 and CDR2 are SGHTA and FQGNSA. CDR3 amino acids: CASSLVAPSGGSSETQYF. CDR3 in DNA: TGTGCCAGCAGCTTAGTGGCGCCTAGCGGCGGGAGCTCGGAGACCCAGTACTTC.

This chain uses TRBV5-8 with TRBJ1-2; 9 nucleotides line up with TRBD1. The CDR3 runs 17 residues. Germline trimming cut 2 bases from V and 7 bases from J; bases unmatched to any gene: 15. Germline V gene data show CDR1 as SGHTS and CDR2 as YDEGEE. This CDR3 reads CASSFPIPGTGFGGYTF. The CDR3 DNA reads TGTGCCAGCAGCTTTCCCATACCCGGGACAGGGTTCGGTGGCTACACCTTC.

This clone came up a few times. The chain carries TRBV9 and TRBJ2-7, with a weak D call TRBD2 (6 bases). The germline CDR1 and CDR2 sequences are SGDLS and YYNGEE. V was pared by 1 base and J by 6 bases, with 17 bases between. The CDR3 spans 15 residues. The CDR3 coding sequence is TGTGCCAGCAGCGTAACTTCTCGGGCAGCGGGCGAGCAGTACTTC. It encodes CASSVTSRAAGEQYF.

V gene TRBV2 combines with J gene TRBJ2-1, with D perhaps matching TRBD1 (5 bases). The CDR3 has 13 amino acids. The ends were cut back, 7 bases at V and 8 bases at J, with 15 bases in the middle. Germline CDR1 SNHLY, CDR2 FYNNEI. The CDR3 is CASNRRGGDEQFF. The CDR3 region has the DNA TGTGCCAGCAACAGAAGGGGTGGCGATGAGCAGTTCTTC.

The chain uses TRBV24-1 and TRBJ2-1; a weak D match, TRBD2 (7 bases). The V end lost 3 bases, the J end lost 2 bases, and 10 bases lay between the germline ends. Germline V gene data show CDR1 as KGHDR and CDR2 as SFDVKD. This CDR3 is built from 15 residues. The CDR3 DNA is TGTGCCACCAGTGATGGGGGGGCTACCTACAATGAGCAGTTCTTC. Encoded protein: CATSDGGATYNEQFF.

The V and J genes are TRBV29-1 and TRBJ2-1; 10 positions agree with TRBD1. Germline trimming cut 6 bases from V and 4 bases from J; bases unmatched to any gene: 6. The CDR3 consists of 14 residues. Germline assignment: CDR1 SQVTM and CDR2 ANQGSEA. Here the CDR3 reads CSVGRQGAYNEQFF. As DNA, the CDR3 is TGCAGCGTCGGAAGACAGGGGGCGTACAATGAGCAGTTCTTC.

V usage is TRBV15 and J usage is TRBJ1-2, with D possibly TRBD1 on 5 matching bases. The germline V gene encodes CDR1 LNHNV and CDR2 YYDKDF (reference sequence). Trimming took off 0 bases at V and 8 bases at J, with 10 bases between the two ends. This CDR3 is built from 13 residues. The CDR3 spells CATSRDGADGYTF. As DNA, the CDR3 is TGTGCCACCAGCAGAGATGGGGCCGACGGCTACACCTTC.

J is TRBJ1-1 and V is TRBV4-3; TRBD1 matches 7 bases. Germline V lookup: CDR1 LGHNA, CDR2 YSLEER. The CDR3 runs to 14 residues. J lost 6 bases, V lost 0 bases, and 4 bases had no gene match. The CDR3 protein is CASSQDGQGAEAFF. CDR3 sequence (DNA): TGCGCCAGCAGCCAAGATGGCCAGGGGGCTGAAGCTTTCTTT.

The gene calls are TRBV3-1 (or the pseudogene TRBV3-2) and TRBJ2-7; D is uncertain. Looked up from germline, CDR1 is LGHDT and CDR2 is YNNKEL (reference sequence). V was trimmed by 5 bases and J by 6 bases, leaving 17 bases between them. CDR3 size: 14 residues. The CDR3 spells CASSSLNGFGEQYF. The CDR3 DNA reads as TGTGCCAGCAGCTCCCTAAACGGGTTCGGCGAGCAGTACTTC.

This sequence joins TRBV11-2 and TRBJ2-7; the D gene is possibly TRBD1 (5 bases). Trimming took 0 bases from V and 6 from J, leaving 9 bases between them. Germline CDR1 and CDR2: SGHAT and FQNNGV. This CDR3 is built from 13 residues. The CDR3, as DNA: TGTGCCAGCAGCTTAGAATCAGGGTTCGAGCAGTACTTC. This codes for CASSLESGFEQYF.

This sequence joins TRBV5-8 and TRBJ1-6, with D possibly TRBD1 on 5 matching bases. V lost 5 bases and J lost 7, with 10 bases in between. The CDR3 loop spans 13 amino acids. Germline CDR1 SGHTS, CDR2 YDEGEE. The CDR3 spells CASSGQGNSPLHF. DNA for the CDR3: TGTGCCAGCAGTGGGCAGGGAAATTCACCCCTCCACTTT.

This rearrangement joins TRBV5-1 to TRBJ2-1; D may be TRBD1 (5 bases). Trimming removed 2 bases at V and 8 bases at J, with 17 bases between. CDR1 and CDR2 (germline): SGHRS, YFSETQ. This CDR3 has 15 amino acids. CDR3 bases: TGCGCCAGCAGCTTAGGGGATTTCTCGTACCATGAGCAGTTCTTC. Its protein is CASSLGDFSYHEQFF.

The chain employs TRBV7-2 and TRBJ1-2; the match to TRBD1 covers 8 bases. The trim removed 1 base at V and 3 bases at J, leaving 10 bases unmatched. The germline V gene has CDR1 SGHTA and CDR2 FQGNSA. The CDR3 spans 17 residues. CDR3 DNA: TGTGCCAGCAGCTTAGATAGGTTCGGACAGGGTGACTATGGCTACACCTTC. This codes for CASSLDRFGQGDYGYTF.

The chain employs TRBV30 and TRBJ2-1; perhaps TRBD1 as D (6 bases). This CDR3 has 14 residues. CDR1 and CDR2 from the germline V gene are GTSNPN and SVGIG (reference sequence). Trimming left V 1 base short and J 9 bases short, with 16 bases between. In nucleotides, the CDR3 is TGTGCCTGGAGTGGAGCGGTACCCAGGGGTGAGCAGTTCTTC. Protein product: CAWSGAVPRGEQFF. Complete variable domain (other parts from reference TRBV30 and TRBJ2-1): SQTIHQWPATLVQPVGSPLSLECTVEGTSNPNLYWYRQAAGRGLQLLFYSVGIGQISSEVPQNLSASRPQDRQFILSSKKLLLSDSGFYLCAWSGAVPRGEQFFGPGTRLTVL.

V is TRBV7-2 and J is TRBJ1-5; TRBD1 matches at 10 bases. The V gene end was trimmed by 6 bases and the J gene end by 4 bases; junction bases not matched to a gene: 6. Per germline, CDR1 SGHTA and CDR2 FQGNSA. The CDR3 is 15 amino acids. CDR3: CASSWGQGLNQPQHF. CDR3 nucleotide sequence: TGTGCCAGCAGTTGGGGACAGGGGCTAAATCAGCCCCAGCATTTT.

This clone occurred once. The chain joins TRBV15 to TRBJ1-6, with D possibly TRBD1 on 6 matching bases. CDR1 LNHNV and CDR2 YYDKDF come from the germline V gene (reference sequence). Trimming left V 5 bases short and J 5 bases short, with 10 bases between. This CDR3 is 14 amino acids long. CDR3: CATSGGQNNSPLHF. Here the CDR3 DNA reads TGTGCCACCAGCGGTGGACAGAATAATTCACCCCTCCACTTT.

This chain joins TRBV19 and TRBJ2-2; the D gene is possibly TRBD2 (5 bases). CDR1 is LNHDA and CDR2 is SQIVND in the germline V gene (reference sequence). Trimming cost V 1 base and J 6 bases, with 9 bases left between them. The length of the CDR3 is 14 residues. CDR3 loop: CASSIGRVAGELFF. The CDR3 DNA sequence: TGTGCCAGTAGTATAGGGCGGGTGGCCGGGGAGCTGTTTTTT.

CDR3 bases: TGTGCCAGCAGCTTAGCCACAGAGAACTATGGCTACACCTTC. It is translated as CASSLATENYGYTF. The V gene is TRBV7-2, the J gene TRBJ1-2; no definite D call. With 0 bases removed from V and 2 bases from J, the gap between germline ends came to 7 bases. CDR1 and CDR2 (germline): SGHTA, FQGNSA. The CDR3 is 14 amino acids.

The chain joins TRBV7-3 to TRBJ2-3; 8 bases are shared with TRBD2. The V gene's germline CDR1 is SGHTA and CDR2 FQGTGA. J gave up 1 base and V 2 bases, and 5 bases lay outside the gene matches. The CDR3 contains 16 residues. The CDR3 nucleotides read TGTGCCAGCAGCTTACGGCTAGCGGGTGGCACAGATACGCAGTATTTT. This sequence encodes CASSLRLAGGTDTQYF.